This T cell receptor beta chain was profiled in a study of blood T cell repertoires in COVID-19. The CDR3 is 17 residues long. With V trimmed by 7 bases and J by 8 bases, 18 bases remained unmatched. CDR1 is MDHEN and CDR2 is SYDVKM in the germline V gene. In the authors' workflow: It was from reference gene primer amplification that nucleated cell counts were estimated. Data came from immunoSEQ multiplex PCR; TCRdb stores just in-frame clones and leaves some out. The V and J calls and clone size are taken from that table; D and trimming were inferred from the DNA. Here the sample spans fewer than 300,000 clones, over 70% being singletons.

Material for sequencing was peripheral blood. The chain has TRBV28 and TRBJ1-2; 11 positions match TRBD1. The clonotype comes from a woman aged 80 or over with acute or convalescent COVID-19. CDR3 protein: CASTVAGTGGWVEGYTF. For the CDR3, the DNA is TGTGCCAGCACCGTGGCCGGGACAGGGGGTTGGGTAGAAGGCTACACCTTC.